This T cell receptor (beta chain) appears in the sequencing data of a study of blood T cell repertoires in COVID-19. Study-level information: From the United States, Italy and Spain came samples of acute and convalescent COVID-19.

Germline-derived CDR1 and CDR2 are MNHNY and SVGAGI (reference sequence). The V and J ends lost 7 bases and 4 bases respectively, with 19 bases between them. CDR3 length: 15 amino acids. Libraries were prepared by immunoSEQ multiplex PCR; TCRdb keeps only in-frame clonotypes and omits some of them. The sample holds around 70,000 clones, 90% seen once. This clonotype originated in a human donor in a cohort sampled during active COVID-19. The chain has TRBV6-6 and TRBJ1-2, with D possibly TRBD1 on 6 matching bases. The sequenced material came from peripheral blood. CDR3 nucleotide sequence: TGTGCCAGCACCCCCACGACAGGAGCCCTCTATGGCTACACCTTC. Its protein is CASTPTTGALYGYTF.